This T cell receptor beta chain was recovered during a study of CD8+ T cells in alopecia areata. RNA was extracted and reverse transcribed into cDNA as the sequencing template. Some clones are missing from TCRdb's copy, which holds only in-frame ones; the method was immunoSEQ multiplex PCR. The record shows 9,800 or so clones for this sample, with no singletons present. Cells that came from pooled cutaneous lymph nodes were sorted using CD4, CD8alpha, NKG2D, NKG2ACE and other markers. This clone qualifies as medium-sized (0.01 to 0.1%). Any gene name here is a mouse gene name. Sequencing ends 4 residues short of the CDR3 end; the germline J gene provides the rest. CDR3 size: 18 residues. V gave up 0 bases and J gave up 4 bases; unmatched junction bases: 8. The germline V gene has CDR1 NSQYPW and CDR2 LRSPGD (reference sequence).

Sequencing used CD8+ T cells sorted from a lymph node. The receptor was isolated from a C3H/HeJ mouse with alopecia areata. MHC haplotype here: H2-k. The rearrangement uses TRBV1 and TRBJ2-1; the match to TRBD2 covers 11 bases. Incomplete CDR3 DNA: TGCACCTGCAGTGCAGATTGGGGGGGACTGGGGGATTATGCT. Residues: CTCSADWGGLGDYA. The complete CDR3 sequence is CTCSADWGGLGDYAEQFF.